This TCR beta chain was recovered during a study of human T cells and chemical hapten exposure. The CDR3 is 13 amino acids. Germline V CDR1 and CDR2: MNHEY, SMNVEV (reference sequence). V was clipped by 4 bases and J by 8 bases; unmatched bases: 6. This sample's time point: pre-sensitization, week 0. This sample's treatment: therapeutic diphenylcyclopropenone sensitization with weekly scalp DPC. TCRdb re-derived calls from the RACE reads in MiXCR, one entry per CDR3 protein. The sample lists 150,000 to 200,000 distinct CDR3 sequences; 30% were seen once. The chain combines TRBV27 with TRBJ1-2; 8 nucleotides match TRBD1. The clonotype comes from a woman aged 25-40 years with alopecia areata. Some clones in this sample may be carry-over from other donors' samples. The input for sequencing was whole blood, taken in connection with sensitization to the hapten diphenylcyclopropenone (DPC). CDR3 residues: CASSWTGSRGYTF. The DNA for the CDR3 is TGTGCCAGCAGTTGGACAGGGTCTCGCGGCTACACCTTC.